This T cell receptor beta chain stems from a study of T cells in women clearing cervical HPV infection. Study outcomes and limitations: Cases carried less TRBV6-7 than controls: roughly 0.12% versus 0.17%. Richness differences could reflect unmeasured T-cell content per sample.

Note on this clone: Its cognate antigen is unknown. The CDR3 end lies 3 residues beyond the end of the read and is filled in from the germline J gene.

In germline, CDR1 is KGHSH, CDR2 LQKENI. The CDR3 loop spans 13 amino acids. Clones were read by immunoSEQ multiplex PCR, and TCRdb kept only the in-frame ones, dropping some. This table lists about 31,000 clones. This chain connects TRBV18 to TRBJ2-2, with 9 bases matching TRBD1. The specimen sequenced was blood buffy coat. This sequence was found in a woman between 18 and 70 years old with a cervical HPV16 infection that either progressed to CIN3+ or cleared (not recorded which). The CDR3 reads CASSGTGNEKLFF. CDR3 bases read: TGTGCCAGCTCAGGGACAGGGAACGAAAAG.